Shown below are 10 T cell receptor beta chains from a single sample sequenced in a study of Graves' ophthalmopathy and Graves' hyperthyroidism. RNA transcripts yielded amplified TCR beta CDR3 regions. HTBI primers were used in a first-round RT-PCR, which preceded a second-round multiplex PCR. TCRdb fed the multiplex PCR reads into MiXCR, producing one record per CDR3 protein. The repertoire consists of around 1.1 million distinct CDR3 sequences, with about 35% occurring once and the leading ten covering more than 9.5%. The specimen sequenced was peripheral blood or thyroid tissue (not recorded which). These receptors were collected from an adult man with Graves' hyperthyroidism.

This clonotype was seen ten or more times. The rearrangement links TRBV11-2 to TRBJ2-7; 7 nucleotides align to TRBD1. From germline, CDR1 is SGHAT and CDR2 FQNNGV. The length of the CDR3 is 12 residues. The V segment lost 3 bases and the J segment 7 bases; nucleotides outside the gene matches: 3. The CDR3 region has the DNA TGTGCCAGCAGCTTGCAGACAGGGGAGCAGTACTTC. Its translation is CASSLQTGEQYF.

Written as DNA, the CDR3 is TGTGCCAGCTCACCACCTGGCGGACAGCTTGCGACCCAGTACTTC. Amino acids: CASSPPGGQLATQYF. The V gene is TRBV25-1, the J gene TRBJ2-5; TRBD1 is a possible D gene (6 bases). Trimming cost V 8 bases and J 7 bases, with 23 bases left between them. Germline V gives CDR1 MGHDK, CDR2 SYGVNS. The CDR3 is 15 amino acids.

The V and J genes are TRBV6-5 and TRBJ1-6; 11 bases map to TRBD1. V dropped 4 bases and J dropped 9; count of bases not matched to a gene: 11. The germline V gene has CDR1 MNHEY and CDR2 SVGAGI. The CDR3 consists of 17 residues. DNA of the CDR3: TGTGCCAGCAGTTCCTTCAACCGGGACAGGGGGATTTCACCCCTCCACTTT. Its protein product is CASSSFNRDRGISPLHF.

CDR3 bases: TGTGCCAGCAGCCAATTCCCTCCAACCGGCTTTAGCTCCTACGAGCAGTACTTC. Protein: CASSQFPPTGFSSYEQYF. V is TRBV3-1 and J is TRBJ2-7; D gene unclear. In germline, CDR1 is LGHDT, CDR2 YNNKEL (reference sequence). The CDR3 has 18 amino acids. The V gene lost 2 bases and the J gene lost 0 bases, with 20 bases spanning the gap.

The chain uses TRBV6-5 and TRBJ1-1; D might be TRBD1 (6 bases). Germline CDR1 is MNHEY and CDR2 is SVGAGI. The CDR3 runs to 13 residues. Trimming shortened V by 2 bases and J by 4 bases, and 8 bases separated the two germline ends. The CDR3 here is CASSYRDTTEAFF. The CDR3 DNA sequence: TGTGCCAGCAGTTACAGGGACACCACTGAAGCTTTCTTT.

The gene calls are TRBV10-2 and TRBJ2-7; 13 nucleotides align to TRBD2. There are 17 residues in the CDR3. V was pared by 4 bases and J by 6 bases, with 12 bases of the junction left unmatched. CDR1 and CDR2 from the germline V gene are WSHSY and SAAADI. CDR3 sequence reads: CASSAGLAGDDSREQYF. The DNA of the CDR3 is TGCGCCAGCAGTGCCGGACTAGCGGGGGATGACTCTCGCGAGCAGTACTTC.

This clonotype appeared many times. The V call is TRBV2, the J call TRBJ2-7, with TRBD1 matching 7 bases. This CDR3 region has 14 residues. Germline-derived CDR1 and CDR2 are SNHLY and FYNNEI. The V gene end was trimmed by 4 bases and the J gene end by 4 bases; junction bases not matched to a gene: 7. The CDR3 bases are TGTGCCAGCAGTGTCGACAGGGTCCCGTACGAGCAGTACTTC. It is translated as CASSVDRVPYEQYF.

This chain joins TRBV4-1 and TRBJ2-7; the D is unclear. Per the germline V gene, CDR1 is MGHRA and CDR2 is YSYEKL. This CDR3 is 12 amino acids long. V dropped 2 bases and J dropped 9 bases, with 11 bases sitting between them. The CDR3 bases are TGCGCCAGCAGCCAATTATTAGGTTTGCAGTACTTC. The encoded protein is CASSQLLGLQYF.

This clonotype was seen many times. The rearrangement uses TRBV2 and TRBJ1-2; 8 nucleotides align to TRBD1. The CDR3 has 15 amino acids. Germline lookup yields CDR1 SNHLY and CDR2 FYNNEI. The trim removed 2 bases at V and 4 bases at J, leaving 6 bases unmatched. CDR3 in amino acids: CASSESRGQSYGYTF. Here the CDR3 DNA reads TGTGCCAGCAGTGAAAGCAGGGGGCAAAGCTATGGCTACACCTTC.

The chain combines TRBV19 with TRBJ2-7; maybe TRBD1 (5 bases). This CDR3 contains 14 residues. The V gene lost 6 bases and the J gene lost 4 bases, with 16 bases spanning the gap. The germline V gene has CDR1 LNHDA and CDR2 SQIVND (reference sequence). In DNA, the CDR3 is TGTGCCAGTAGGGACACTTGGACCACGTACGAGCAGTACTTC. Its protein product is CASRDTWTTYEQYF.